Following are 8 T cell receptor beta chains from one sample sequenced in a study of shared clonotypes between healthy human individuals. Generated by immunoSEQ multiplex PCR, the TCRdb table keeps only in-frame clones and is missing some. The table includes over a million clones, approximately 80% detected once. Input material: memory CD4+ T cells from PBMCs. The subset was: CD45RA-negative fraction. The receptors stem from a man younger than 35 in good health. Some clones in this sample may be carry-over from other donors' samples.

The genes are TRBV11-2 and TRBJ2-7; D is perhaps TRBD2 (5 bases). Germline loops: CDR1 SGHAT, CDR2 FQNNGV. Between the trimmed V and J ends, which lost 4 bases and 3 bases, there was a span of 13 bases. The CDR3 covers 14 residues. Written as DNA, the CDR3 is TGTGCCAGCAGCTGGGAGAGGAGAGACTACGAGCAGTACTTC. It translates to CASSWERRDYEQYF.

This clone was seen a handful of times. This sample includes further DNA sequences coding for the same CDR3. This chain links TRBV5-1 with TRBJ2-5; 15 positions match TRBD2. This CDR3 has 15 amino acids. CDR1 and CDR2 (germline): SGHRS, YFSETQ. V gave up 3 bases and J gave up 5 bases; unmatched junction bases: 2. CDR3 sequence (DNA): TGCGCCAGCAGCTCGGGACTAGCGGGAGGTGAGACCCAGTACTTC. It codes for CASSSGLAGGETQYF.

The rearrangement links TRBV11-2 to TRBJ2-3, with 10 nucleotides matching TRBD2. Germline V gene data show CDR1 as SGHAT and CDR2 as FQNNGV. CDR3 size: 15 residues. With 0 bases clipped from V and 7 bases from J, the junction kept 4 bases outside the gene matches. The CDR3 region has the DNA TGTGCCAGCAGCTTAGAAGGACTAGCGGTTTATACGCAGTATTTT. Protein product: CASSLEGLAVYTQYF.

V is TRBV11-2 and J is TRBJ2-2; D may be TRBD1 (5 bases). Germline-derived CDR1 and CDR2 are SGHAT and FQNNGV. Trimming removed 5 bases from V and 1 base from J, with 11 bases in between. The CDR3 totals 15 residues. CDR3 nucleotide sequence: TGTGCCAGCAGCCGGCGCCAGGGGAACACCGGGGAGCTGTTTTTT. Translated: CASSRRQGNTGELFF.

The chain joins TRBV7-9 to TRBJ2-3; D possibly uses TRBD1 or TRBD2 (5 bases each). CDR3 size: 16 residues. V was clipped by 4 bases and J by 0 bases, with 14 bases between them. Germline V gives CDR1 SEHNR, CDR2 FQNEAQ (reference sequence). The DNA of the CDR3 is TGTGCCAGCAGCTGGCCGGGACCCATGAGCACAGATACGCAGTATTTT. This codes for CASSWPGPMSTDTQYF.

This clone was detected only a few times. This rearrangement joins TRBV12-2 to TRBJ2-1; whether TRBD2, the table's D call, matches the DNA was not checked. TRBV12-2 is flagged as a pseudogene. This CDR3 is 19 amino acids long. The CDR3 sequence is CASRLGTSGRYPSYNEQFF. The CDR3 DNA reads TGTGCAAGTCGCCTCGGGACTAGCGGGAGGTACCCTTCCTACAATGAGCAGTTCTTC.

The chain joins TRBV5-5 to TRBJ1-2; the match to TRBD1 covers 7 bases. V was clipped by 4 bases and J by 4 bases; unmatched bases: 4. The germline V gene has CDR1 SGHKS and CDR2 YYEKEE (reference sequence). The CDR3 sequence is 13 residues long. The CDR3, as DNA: TGTGCCAGCAGCCGAGGACAGGTCTATGGCTACACCTTC. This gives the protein CASSRGQVYGYTF.

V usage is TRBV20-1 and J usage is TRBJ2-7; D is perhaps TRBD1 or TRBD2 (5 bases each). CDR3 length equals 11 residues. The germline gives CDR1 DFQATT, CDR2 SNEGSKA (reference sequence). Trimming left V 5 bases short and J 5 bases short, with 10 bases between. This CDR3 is CSAAPGHEQYF. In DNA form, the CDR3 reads TGCAGTGCTGCCCCGGGGCACGAGCAGTACTTC.